Listed below are T cell receptor beta chains from one sample, sequenced in a study of CD8+ T cells in alopecia areata. Clones were sequenced by immunoSEQ multiplex PCR, and TCRdb holds only the in-frame ones, with some missing. This table has approximately 220,000 clones, roughly two fifths appearing once. Here the sequenced sample was CD4+ T cells sorted from blood, taken between weeks 30 and 35, from a patient treated with tofacitinib. The receptors originated from a human donor with alopecia areata. Both conserved end residues are part of each CDR3. A D gene is named only where the DNA matches it firmly. Expanded clones are given a class, and other clones once, few, many or no size at all.

j_call	d_call	v_call	clone_size	cdr3_aa	cdr3_nt
TRBJ1-4	TRBD1	TRBV5-6	few	CATTGQGEKLFF	TGTGCCACAACCGGACAGGGCGAAAAACTGTTTTTT
TRBJ2-5	.	TRBV5-4	.	CASSEQYQETQYF	TGTGCCAGCAGTGAACAGTACCAAGAGACCCAGTACTTC
TRBJ2-3	.	TRBV7-9	.	CASSPGGTGPDTQYF	TGTGCCAGCAGCCCCGGAGGGACGGGGCCAGATACGCAGTATTTT
TRBJ2-7	.	TRBV6-5	.	CASSYSNRQYEQYF	TGTGCCAGCAGTTACTCGAACAGACAGTACGAGCAGTACTTC
TRBJ2-6	.	TRBV29-1	few	CSVASPVGANVLTF	TGCAGCGTTGCGTCTCCGGTTGGGGCCAACGTCCTGACTTTC
TRBJ2-3	.	TRBV29-1	.	CSVGMFGTTTTDTQYF	TGCAGCGTTGGTATGTTCGGGACAACGACCACAGATACGCAGTATTTT
TRBJ1-4	.	TRBV2	few	CASRYMGGINEKLFF	TGTGCCAGCAGATACATGGGAGGGATTAATGAAAAACTGTTTTTT
TRBJ2-3	TRBD1	TRBV2	few	CASKGWQGATDTQYF	TGTGCCAGCAAAGGGTGGCAGGGGGCAACAGATACGCAGTATTTT
TRBJ1-6	.	TRBV27	.	CASMELVQNSPLHF	TGTGCCAGCATGGAGCTAGTACAGAATTCACCCCTCCACTTT
TRBJ2-2	.	TRBV5-1	.	CASSPSTETGELFF	TGCGCCAGCAGCCCAAGTACGGAGACCGGGGAGCTGTTTTTT
TRBJ2-7	.	TRBV25-1	.	CASRKSGQPSYEQYF	TGTGCCAGCAGGAAGAGCGGACAGCCCTCCTACGAGCAGTACTTC
TRBJ2-7	.	TRBV30	.	CAWSVRASYEQYF	TGTGCCTGGAGTGTAAGGGCTTCGTACGAGCAGTACTTC
TRBJ1-1	.	TRBV30	.	CAWANGLLAFF	TGTGCCTGGGCAAACGGGCTCTTGGCTTTCTTT
TRBJ1-2	.	TRBV18	.	CASSPDRDYGYTF	TGTGCCAGCTCACCGGACCGCGACTATGGCTACACCTTC
TRBJ1-6	.	TRBV7-9	.	CASSLGRGRGSPLHF	TGTGCCAGCAGCTTAGGACGGGGGAGGGGTTCACCCCTCCACTTT
TRBJ2-4	.	TRBV7-8	few	CASSPHEGVAKNIQYF	TGTGCCAGCAGCCCCCACGAGGGGGTTGCCAAAAACATTCAGTACTTC
TRBJ2-1	TRBD1	TRBV11-2	.	CASSKLRDRGHNEQFF	TGTGCCAGCAGCAAGCTCCGGGACAGGGGGCACAATGAGCAGTTCTTC